Below, 10 T cell receptor beta chains from the same sample are listed, as sequenced in a study of early T cells in non-severe SARS-CoV-2 infection. Using its own MiXCR run on the 5' RACE reads, TCRdb lists one record per CDR3 protein. The sample yields 70,000 to 75,000 distinct CDR3 sequences, 12% seen once. What was sequenced was whole blood. These receptors were obtained from an adult who was a healthcare worker with PCR-confirmed SARS-CoV-2 infection or an uninfected control (not recorded which).

This clonotype was observed many times. The genes are TRBV12-2 and TRBJ2-3; the listed D gene, TRBD2, was not tested against the DNA. TRBV12-2 is a pseudogene segment. CDR3 length equals 17 residues. In nucleotides, the CDR3 is TGTGCAAGTCGCTCCGGGACTAGCGGGAGGGCCCCAGATACGCAGTATTTT. Protein: CASRSGTSGRAPDTQYF.

This clonotype was detected ten times or more. This chain uses TRBV21-1 with TRBJ2-7; the table's D gene call, TRBD2, was not cross checked with the DNA. TRBV21-1 is a recognized pseudogene. There are 13 residues in the CDR3. The DNA for the CDR3 is TGTGCCAGCAGCAAACAGGGCCCCTACGAGCAGTACTTC. This codes for CASSKQGPYEQYF.

At least ten counts were recorded for this clonotype. The chain uses TRBV12-3 or TRBV12-4 and TRBJ1-2; 10 bases align to TRBD1. V shed 5 bases and J 7 bases; nucleotides not matched to a gene: 7. This CDR3 is 14 amino acids long. The CDR3 bases are TGTGCCAGCAGTCCCGGGACAGGGGTTCTTGGCTACACCTTC. Translated, it gives CASSPGTGVLGYTF.

Many counts were recorded for this clonotype. The rearrangement uses TRBV7-6 and TRBJ2-7; perhaps TRBD2 as D (5 bases). CDR3 length: 13 amino acids. V lost 2 bases and J lost 5, with 10 bases in between. Germline V CDR1 and CDR2: SGHVS, FNYEAQ. CDR3 residues: CASSLLRGDEQYF. The CDR3 bases are TGTGCCAGCAGCTTACTCCGGGGAGACGAGCAGTACTTC.

At least ten counts were recorded for this clonotype. The J gene is TRBJ1-5, the V gene TRBV28, with TRBD1 identical over 9 bases. This CDR3 has 17 amino acids. The V gene's germline CDR1 is MDHEN and CDR2 SYDVKM. V was clipped by 3 bases and J by 7 bases; unmatched bases: 13. This CDR3 reads CASSFYTPGQGQQPQHF. In nucleotides, the CDR3 is TGTGCCAGCAGTTTTTATACCCCGGGACAGGGCCAACAGCCCCAGCATTTT. Full variable domain (missing parts from reference TRBV28 and TRBJ1-5): DVKVTQSSRYLVKRTGEKVFLECVQDMDHENMFWYRQDPGLGLRLIYFSYDVKMKEKGDIPEGYSVSREKKERFSLILESASTNQTSMYLCASSFYTPGQGQQPQHFGDGTRLSIL.

This clonotype was observed many times. V is TRBV18 and J is TRBJ2-5; a weak D match, TRBD1 (5 bases). The CDR3 sequence is 13 residues long. Trimming removed 5 bases from V and 2 bases from J, with 9 bases in between. Germline CDR1 reads KGHSH; CDR2 reads LQKENI. The CDR3 protein is CASSLGLQETQYF. The CDR3 DNA is TGTGCCAGCTCATTGGGGCTTCAAGAGACCCAGTACTTC.

This clonotype was observed a few times. This chain uses TRBV19 with TRBJ2-1; no definite D call. Between the trimmed V and J ends, which lost 8 bases and 0 bases, there was a span of 14 bases. CDR3 size: 15 residues. CDR1 and CDR2 (germline): LNHDA, SQIVND (reference sequence). This chain's CDR3 is CASSPRVRSYNEQFF. In nucleotides, the CDR3 is TGTGCCAGTTCTCCAAGGGTCCGCTCCTACAATGAGCAGTTCTTC.

This clonotype was recorded a few times. V and J are TRBV3-1 and TRBJ2-1, with a weak D call TRBD2 (5 bases). The germline V gene has CDR1 LGHDT and CDR2 YNNKEL (reference sequence). V was shortened by 4 bases and J by 5 bases, with 15 bases between the two germline ends. The CDR3 extends over 15 amino acids. The CDR3 DNA is TGTGCCAGCAGCCTCACCCGCACGGGGAACAATGAGCAGTTCTTC. Amino acid sequence: CASSLTRTGNNEQFF.

CDR3 sequence reads: CASQRRNEQFF. CDR3 coding DNA: TGTGCCAGCCAGAGGAGGAATGAGCAGTTCTTC. The gene calls are TRBV28 and TRBJ2-1; tentative D call: TRBD2 (5 bases). This CDR3 comprises 11 residues. Germline-derived CDR1 and CDR2 are MDHEN and SYDVKM. V was cut by 8 bases and J by 7 bases, with 9 bases left in between.

This clonotype was seen many times. The rearrangement joins TRBV11-2 to TRBJ2-3; unclear D gene. CDR1 is SGHAT, CDR2 FQNNGV, per germline. Trimming stripped 5 bases from V and 5 bases from J, with 17 bases between. The CDR3 length is 15 residues. This chain's CDR3 is CASSRSRARKDTQYF. The CDR3, as DNA: TGTGCCAGCAGCCGGAGTAGGGCTCGGAAAGATACGCAGTATTTT.